This entry concerns a single TCR beta chain. What it binds is not known. No patient had received any treatment before thyroid surgery. These data originate in a study of metastatic and nonmetastatic thyroid tumors. Study-level background: Where malignant and benign thyroid patients were concerned, repertoires were compared across blood and tumor or nodule tissue.

Losses at the gene ends were 3 bases for V and 6 bases for J; bases not matched to a gene: 5. The CDR3 is 14 amino acids. CDR1 is SEHNR and CDR2 is FQNEAQ in the germline V gene (reference sequence). Study processing details: Clinicopathological groups supplied CDR3 differences that were used to build a distant-metastasis classifier for papillary thyroid cancer. MiXCR was used by TCRdb to re-call the PCR reads. The V and J calls come from TCRdb's annotation, not from the publication. The table has several thousand clones, approximately 30% seen once; the top ten hold roughly 48%. The study's findings and limits: Reports indicated that malignant thyroid tumors showed significantly higher TCR beta diversity than benign nodules did, in blood and tumor.

The clonotype comes from a female donor with papillary thyroid cancer or a benign thyroid nodule (not recorded which). Some clones in this sample may be carry-over from other donors' samples. What was sequenced was adjacent normal tissue. The chain has TRBV7-9 and TRBJ2-1; 7 bases are a match to TRBD2. The CDR3 region is CASSFRGGGNEQFF. CDR3 DNA sequence: TGTGCCAGCAGCTTTCGTGGCGGGGGCAATGAGCAGTTCTTC.